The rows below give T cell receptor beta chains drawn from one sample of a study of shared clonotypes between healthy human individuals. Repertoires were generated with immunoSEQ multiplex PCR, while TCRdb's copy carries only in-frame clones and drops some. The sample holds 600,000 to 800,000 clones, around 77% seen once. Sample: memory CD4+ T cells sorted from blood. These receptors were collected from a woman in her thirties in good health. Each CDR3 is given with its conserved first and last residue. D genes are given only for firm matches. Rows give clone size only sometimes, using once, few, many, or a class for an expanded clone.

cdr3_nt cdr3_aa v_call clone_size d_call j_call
TGTGCCAGCTCATGGGGGACAGGGGGCAACACTGAAGCTTTCTTT CASSWGTGGNTEAFF TRBV18 . TRBD1 TRBJ1-1
TGTGCCAGTAAGCTCGGACAGGTGCTAAGCACCGGGGAGCTGTTTTTT CASKLGQVLSTGELFF TRBV19 . TRBD1 TRBJ2-2
TGTGCCAGCAGCTACTGGGGCGGACAGAACTATGGCTACACCTTC CASSYWGGQNYGYTF TRBV7-2 . . TRBJ1-2
TGTGCCACCAAGGAGGACGGGTTGTACACCGGGGAGCTGTTTTTT CATKEDGLYTGELFF TRBV7-9 . . TRBJ2-2
TGCGCCAGCAGTCAACCGGGACTAGGTACCTACAATGAGCAGTTCTTC CASSQPGLGTYNEQFF TRBV23-1 . TRBD2 TRBJ2-1
TGTGCCAGCAGCTTTCATCCGGACACTGAAGCTTTCTTT CASSFHPDTEAFF TRBV7-3 . . TRBJ1-1
TGTGCCAGCAGTCGGACTAGCGGGAGGGGGAACACCGGGGAGCTGTTTTTT CASSRTSGRGNTGELFF TRBV2 . TRBD2 TRBJ2-2
TGTGCCAGCAGCTCCCAGGGTCGTAGACACGGGGAGCTGTTTTTT CASSSQGRRHGELFF TRBV5-4 . . TRBJ2-2
TGTGCCATAACAGGGGGGGAAGGGAGCAATCAGCCCCAGCATTTT CAITGGEGSNQPQHF TRBV6-1 . TRBD1 TRBJ1-5
TGTGCCAGCAGCCAGCTAGCGGGAGAAAACATCGATGAGCAGTTCTTC CASSQLAGENIDEQFF TRBV13 . TRBD2 TRBJ2-1
TGTGCCAGCAGTGAACCCCAAGTAGCGGGAGGGCCGGGGGAGACCCAGTACTTC CASSEPQVAGGPGETQYF TRBV25-1 few TRBD2 TRBJ2-5
TGCGCCAGCAGTCAATGGGCCGGTCAGCCCCAGCATTTT CASSQWAGQPQHF TRBV23-1 . . TRBJ1-5
TGTGCCAGTAGTATCCTCGGGGCGGACTCTAGGAGCAATCAGCCCCAGCATTTT CASSILGADSRSNQPQHF TRBV19 . . TRBJ1-5
TGCGCCAGCAGTTGGGCTCAGGGACCACTACTCTATGGCTACACCTTC CASSWAQGPLLYGYTF TRBV23-1 . . TRBJ1-2
TGTGCCAGCAGTTTATTCATTGGGAGTGGAAAGACCCAGTACTTC CASSLFIGSGKTQYF TRBV28 . . TRBJ2-5
TGTGCCAGCAGCCCGGGACAGGGGTTTCAGCCCCAGCATTTT CASSPGQGFQPQHF TRBV2 . TRBD1 TRBJ1-5
TGTGCCAGCAGCTTATTTGGTCAGAATTATGGCTACACCTTC CASSLFGQNYGYTF TRBV11-2 few . TRBJ1-2
TGTGCCAGTAGATGGGACAGTCAGAACACTGAAGCTTTCTTT CASRWDSQNTEAFF TRBV19 . TRBD1 TRBJ1-1
TGCGCCAGCAGCTGGGGAGAGAACACTGAAGCTTTCTTT CASSWGENTEAFF TRBV5-1 few . TRBJ1-1
TGTGCCGCCGCGACAGGGGTCGGGGGGGAGACCCAGTACTTC CAAATGVGGETQYF TRBV28 . . TRBJ2-5
TGCGCCAGCAGCTTACAGGGTCCGGGGACCAACCTCAATGAGCAGTTCTTC CASSLQGPGTNLNEQFF TRBV5-1 . . TRBJ2-1
TGTGCCAGTAGTAAGGGGGCAGGACGGCACGAGCAGTACTTC CASSKGAGRHEQYF TRBV19 . TRBD1 TRBJ2-7
TGTGCCAGCAGCACCGGGAGTCAGCCCCAGCATTTT CASSTGSQPQHF TRBV28 few . TRBJ1-5
TGTGCCAGCACCACCCTAAGGGGAGATGAGCAGTTCTTC CASTTLRGDEQFF TRBV7-9 . . TRBJ2-1
TGTGCCAGTAGTATAGCCCCCATGAATGAGCAGTTCTTC CASSIAPMNEQFF TRBV19 . . TRBJ2-1
TGTGCCAGCAGTAAGCAGGGGTACCAAGAGACCCAGTACTTC CASSKQGYQETQYF TRBV9 . . TRBJ2-5
TGTGCCAGCAGCCCCCTAGCGGGAGATACGCAGTATTTT CASSPLAGDTQYF TRBV7-6 . TRBD2 TRBJ2-3
TGTGCCAGCAGCCCGGTTTACCTGGGTGGGGAGCAGTACTTC CASSPVYLGGEQYF TRBV28 . . TRBJ2-7
TGTGCCAGCTCACCGTCCGGGGGAGACACTGAAGCTTTCTTT CASSPSGGDTEAFF TRBV18 . . TRBJ1-1
TGTGCCAGCAGCTTAGGGGGTATGGGGGGCAATGAGCAGTTCTTC CASSLGGMGGNEQFF TRBV11-2 . . TRBJ2-1
TGTGCCAGCACTGGGGGCAGCAATCAGCCCCAGCATTTT CASTGGSNQPQHF TRBV6-1 . . TRBJ1-5
TGTGCCTGGAGGGTAGGCGGCGGGGAGCTGTTTTTT CAWRVGGGELFF TRBV30 . . TRBJ2-2
TGTGCCAGCGGCTCAAGACGTGCCCCCTACGAGCAGTACTTC CASGSRRAPYEQYF TRBV2 once . TRBJ2-7
TGTGCCAGCAGCCAAGAATTTACTAGCGGCCCGCCCCAAACGCAGTATTTT CASSQEFTSGPPQTQYF TRBV4-2 . TRBD2 TRBJ2-3
TGTGCCAGCAGTTCCCACAGGGGGCGGATCACCGGGGAGCTGTTTTTT CASSSHRGRITGELFF TRBV5-8 . TRBD1 TRBJ2-2
TGTGCCAGCAGCTTGGTCGGGGCCTATGGCTACACCTTC CASSLVGAYGYTF TRBV5-4 . . TRBJ1-2
TGTGCCAGCAGACTCGATGGGACAGACGGCCAGCCCCAGCATTTT CASRLDGTDGQPQHF TRBV6-6 . TRBD1 TRBJ1-5
TGTGCCAGCACCAGGACAGGCGGCGACTATGGCTACACCTTC CASTRTGGDYGYTF TRBV6-5 . TRBD1 TRBJ1-2
TGTGCCAGCAGCACTCTATCAGCGGTTCAGTCCTACGAGCAGTACTTC CASSTLSAVQSYEQYF TRBV5-6 few . TRBJ2-7
TGCAGCGTTGAAGGCCAGTCAACTAGCACAGATACGCAGTATTTT CSVEGQSTSTDTQYF TRBV29-1 once . TRBJ2-3
TGTGCCAGCTCACCCCAGGGACGTAACTACGAGCAGTACTTC CASSPQGRNYEQYF TRBV18 . . TRBJ2-7
TGTGCCAGCTCACCAGGCTCGAGCGACACCGGGGAGCTGTTTTTT CASSPGSSDTGELFF TRBV18 . . TRBJ2-2
TGCGCCAGCAGCGGCTCCTACGAGCAGTACTTC CASSGSYEQYF TRBV5-1 . . TRBJ2-7
TGTGCCAGTAGTTCCCAAGACTGGGGAAGTGCGTACTTC CASSSQDWGSAYF TRBV19 . . TRBJ2-5
TGCGCCAGCAGCTCCGGACTAGCGGGTTCGTACCAAGAGACCCAGTACTTC CASSSGLAGSYQETQYF TRBV5-1 . TRBD2 TRBJ2-5
TGTGCCAGTAGTATGACAGGAATGAGCACAGATACGCAGTATTTT CASSMTGMSTDTQYF TRBV19 few . TRBJ2-3
TGTGCCAGCAGCCTAGCGCTGGGACAGGGGAGCTACGAGCAGTACTTC CASSLALGQGSYEQYF TRBV28 . TRBD1 TRBJ2-7
TGTGCCAGCAGTAAAACGCCCTCAGGGTTAGGCACAGATACGCAGTATTTT CASSKTPSGLGTDTQYF TRBV27 once . TRBJ2-3
TGTGCCCTCGTTACCGACCAGGGGTACGAGCAGTACTTC CALVTDQGYEQYF TRBV6-1 . . TRBJ2-7
TGTGCCAGTAGGACACAGGGGTCCGGGGAGCTGTTTTTT CASRTQGSGELFF TRBV19 . TRBD1 TRBJ2-2
TGCGCCAGCAGCTTAACAGCGGGGGCGACCTACAATGAGCAGTTCTTC CASSLTAGATYNEQFF TRBV5-1 . TRBD2 TRBJ2-1
TGTGCCAGCAGTGAGTTCAGGGATTGGGGCACTGAAGCTTTCTTT CASSEFRDWGTEAFF TRBV25-1 . . TRBJ1-1
TGTGCCTGGAGCCCCGCCGGGACTAGTGGTTCCGGGGAGCTGTTTTTT CAWSPAGTSGSGELFF TRBV30 . TRBD2 TRBJ2-2
TGTGCCAGCAGTCGACAGGAATGGACCGAGCAGTACTTC CASSRQEWTEQYF TRBV28 . . TRBJ2-7
TGCAGTGCTAGAGGAGGCCAGACCCAGTACTTC CSARGGQTQYF TRBV20-1 . . TRBJ2-5
TGTGCCAGCACTCAACAGGGGCGGCGCACCGGGGAGCTGTTTTTT CASTQQGRRTGELFF TRBV6-5 few TRBD1 TRBJ2-2